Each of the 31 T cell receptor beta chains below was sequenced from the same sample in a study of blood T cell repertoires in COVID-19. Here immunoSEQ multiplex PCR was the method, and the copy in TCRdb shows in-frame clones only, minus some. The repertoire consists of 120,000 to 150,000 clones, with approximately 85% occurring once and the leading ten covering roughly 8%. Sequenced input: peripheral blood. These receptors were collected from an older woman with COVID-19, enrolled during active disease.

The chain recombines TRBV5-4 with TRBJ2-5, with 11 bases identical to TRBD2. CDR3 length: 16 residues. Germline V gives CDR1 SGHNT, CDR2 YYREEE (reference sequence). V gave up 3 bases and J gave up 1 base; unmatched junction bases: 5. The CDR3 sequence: CASSYGLAGFQETQYF. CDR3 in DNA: TGTGCCAGCAGCTATGGACTAGCGGGCTTCCAAGAGACCCAGTACTTC.

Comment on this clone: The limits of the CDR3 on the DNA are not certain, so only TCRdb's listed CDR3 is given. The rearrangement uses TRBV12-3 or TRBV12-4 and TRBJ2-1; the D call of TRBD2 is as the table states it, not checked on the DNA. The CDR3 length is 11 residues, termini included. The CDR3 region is CASSSGGEQFF.

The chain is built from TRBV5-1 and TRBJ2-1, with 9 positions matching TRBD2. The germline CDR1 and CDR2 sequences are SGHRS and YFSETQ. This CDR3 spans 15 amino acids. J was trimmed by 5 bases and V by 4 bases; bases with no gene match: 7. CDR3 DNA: TGCGCCAGCAGCGGCCAGCGGGGGGCGAACAATGAGCAGTTCTTC. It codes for CASSGQRGANNEQFF.

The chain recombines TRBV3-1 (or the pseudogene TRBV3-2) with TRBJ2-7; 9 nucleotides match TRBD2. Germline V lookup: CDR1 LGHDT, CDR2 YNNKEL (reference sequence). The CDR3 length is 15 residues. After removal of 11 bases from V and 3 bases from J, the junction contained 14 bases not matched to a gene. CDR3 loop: CAPKGESGGFYEQYF. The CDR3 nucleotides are TGTGCCCCAAAGGGGGAAAGCGGGGGGTTCTACGAGCAGTACTTC.

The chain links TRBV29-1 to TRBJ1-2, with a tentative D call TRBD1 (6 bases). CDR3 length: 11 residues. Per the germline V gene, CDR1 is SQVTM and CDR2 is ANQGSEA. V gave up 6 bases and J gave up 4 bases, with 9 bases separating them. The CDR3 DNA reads TGCAGCGTCAGGGGCGCCTATGGCTACACCTTC. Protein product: CSVRGAYGYTF.

The CDR3 DNA is TGTGCCAGCAGCCCCTTGTATGGAGGGGCGGATAAGCTTTACAATCAGCCCCAGCATTTT. Translation: CASSPLYGGADKLYNQPQHF. This chain uses TRBV11-3 with TRBJ1-5; the D gene is possibly TRBD1 (5 bases). The ends were cut back, 5 bases at V and 3 bases at J, with 29 bases in the middle. The germline V gene has CDR1 SGHNT and CDR2 YENEEA. The length of the CDR3 is 20 residues.

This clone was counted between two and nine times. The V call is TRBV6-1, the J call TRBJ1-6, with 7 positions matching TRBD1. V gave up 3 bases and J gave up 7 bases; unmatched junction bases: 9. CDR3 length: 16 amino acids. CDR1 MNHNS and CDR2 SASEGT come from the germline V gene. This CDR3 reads CASSEVQGSSNSPLHF. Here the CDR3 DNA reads TGTGCCAGCAGTGAGGTACAGGGGTCTTCGAATTCACCCCTCCACTTT.

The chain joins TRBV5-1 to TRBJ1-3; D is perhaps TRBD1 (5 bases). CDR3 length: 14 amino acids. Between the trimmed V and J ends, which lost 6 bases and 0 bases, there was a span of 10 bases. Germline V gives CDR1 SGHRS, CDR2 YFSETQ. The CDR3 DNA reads TGCGCCAGCATGGCAGGGCACTCTGGAAACACCATATATTTT. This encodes CASMAGHSGNTIYF.

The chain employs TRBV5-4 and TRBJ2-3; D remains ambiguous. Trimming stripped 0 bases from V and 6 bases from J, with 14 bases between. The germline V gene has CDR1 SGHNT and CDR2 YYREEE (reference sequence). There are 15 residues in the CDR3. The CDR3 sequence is CASSLGASGSDTQYF. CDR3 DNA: TGTGCCAGCAGCTTGGGGGCCTCCGGATCGGATACGCAGTATTTT.

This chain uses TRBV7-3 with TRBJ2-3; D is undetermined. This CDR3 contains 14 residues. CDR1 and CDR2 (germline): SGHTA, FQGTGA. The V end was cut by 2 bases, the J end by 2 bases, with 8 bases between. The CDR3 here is CASSLSTNTDTQYF. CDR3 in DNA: TGTGCCAGCAGCTTATCAACTAACACAGATACGCAGTATTTT.

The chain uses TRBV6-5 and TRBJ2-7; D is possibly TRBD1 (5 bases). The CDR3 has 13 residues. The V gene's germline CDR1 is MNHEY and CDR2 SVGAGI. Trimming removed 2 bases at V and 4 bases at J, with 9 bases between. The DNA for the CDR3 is TGTGCCAGCAGTTACGGGGCGAATTACGAGCAGTACTTC. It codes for CASSYGANYEQYF.

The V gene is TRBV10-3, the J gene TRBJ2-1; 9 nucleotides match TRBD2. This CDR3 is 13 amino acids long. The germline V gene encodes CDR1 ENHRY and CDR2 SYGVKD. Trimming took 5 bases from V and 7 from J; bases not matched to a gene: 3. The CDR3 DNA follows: TGTGCCATCAGTAGCGGGGGGACAAATGAGCAGTTCTTC. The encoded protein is CAISSGGTNEQFF.

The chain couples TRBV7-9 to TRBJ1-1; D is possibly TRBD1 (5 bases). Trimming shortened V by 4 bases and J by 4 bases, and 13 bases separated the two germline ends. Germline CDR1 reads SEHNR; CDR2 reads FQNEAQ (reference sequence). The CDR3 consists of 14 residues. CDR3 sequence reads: CASSSGTGSTEAFF. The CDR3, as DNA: TGTGCCAGCAGCTCCGGGACCGGGAGCACTGAAGCTTTCTTT.

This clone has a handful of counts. CDR3 nucleotide sequence: TGTGCCAGCAATTTCAGTCATAATTCACCCCTCCACTTT. Its protein product is CASNFSHNSPLHF. The chain recombines TRBV6-5 with TRBJ1-6; the D is unclear. V lost 7 bases to trimming and J lost 5 bases, with 9 bases between them. The CDR3 runs 13 residues. Germline CDR1 reads MNHEY; CDR2 reads SVGAGI.

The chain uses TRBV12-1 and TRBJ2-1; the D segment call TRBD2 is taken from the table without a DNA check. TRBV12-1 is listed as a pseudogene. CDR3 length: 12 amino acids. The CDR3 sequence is CASSYLAAEQFF. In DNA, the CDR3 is TGTGCCAGCAGCTACTTGGCGGCTGAGCAGTTCTTC.

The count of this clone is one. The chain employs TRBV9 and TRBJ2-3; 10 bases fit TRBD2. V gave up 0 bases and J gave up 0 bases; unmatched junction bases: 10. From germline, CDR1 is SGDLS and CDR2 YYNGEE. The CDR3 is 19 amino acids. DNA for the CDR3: TGTGCCAGCAGCGTAGAAATAGGAGCGGGGGGGCCAAGCACAGATACGCAGTATTTT. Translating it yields CASSVEIGAGGPSTDTQYF. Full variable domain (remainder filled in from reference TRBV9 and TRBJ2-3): DSGVTQTPKHLITATGQRVTLRCSPRSGDLSVYWYQQSLDQGLQFLIQYYNGEERAKGNILERFSAQQFPDLHSELNLSSLELGDSALYFCASSVEIGAGGPSTDTQYFGPGTRLTVL.

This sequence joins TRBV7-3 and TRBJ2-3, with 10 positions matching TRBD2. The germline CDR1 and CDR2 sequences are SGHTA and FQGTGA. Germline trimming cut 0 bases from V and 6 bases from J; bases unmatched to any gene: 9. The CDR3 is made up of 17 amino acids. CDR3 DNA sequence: TGTGCCAGCAGCTTAACCCCAAGCGGGGGGGCCTTGGATACGCAGTATTTT. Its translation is CASSLTPSGGALDTQYF.

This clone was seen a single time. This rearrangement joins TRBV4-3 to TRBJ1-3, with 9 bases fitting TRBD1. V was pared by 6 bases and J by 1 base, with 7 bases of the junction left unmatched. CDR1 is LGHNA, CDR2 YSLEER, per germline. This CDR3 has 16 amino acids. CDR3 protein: CASSAAGQGSGNTIYF. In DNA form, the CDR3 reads TGCGCCAGCAGTGCCGCCGGACAGGGGTCTGGAAACACCATATATTTT.

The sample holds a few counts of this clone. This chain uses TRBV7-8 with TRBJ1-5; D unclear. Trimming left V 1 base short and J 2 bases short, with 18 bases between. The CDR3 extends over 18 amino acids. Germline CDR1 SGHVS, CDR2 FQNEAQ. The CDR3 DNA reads TGTGCCAGCAGCTTAGAGAGTGTAAACGGAGCGGGCAATCAGCCCCAGCATTTT. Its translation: CASSLESVNGAGNQPQHF. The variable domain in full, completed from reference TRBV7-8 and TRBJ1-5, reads GAGVSQSPRYKVAKRGQDVALRCDPISGHVSLFWYQQALGQGPEFLTYFQNEAQLDKSGLPSDRFFAERPEGSVSTLKIQRTQQEDSAVYLCASSLESVNGAGNQPQHFGDGTRLSIL.

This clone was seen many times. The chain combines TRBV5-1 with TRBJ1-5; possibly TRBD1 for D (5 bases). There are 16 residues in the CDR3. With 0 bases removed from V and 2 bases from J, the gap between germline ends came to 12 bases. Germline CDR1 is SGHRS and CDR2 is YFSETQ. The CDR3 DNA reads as TGCGCCAGCAGCTTGGCAAGGCGCAGGGGCAATCAGCCCCAGCATTTT. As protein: CASSLARRRGNQPQHF.

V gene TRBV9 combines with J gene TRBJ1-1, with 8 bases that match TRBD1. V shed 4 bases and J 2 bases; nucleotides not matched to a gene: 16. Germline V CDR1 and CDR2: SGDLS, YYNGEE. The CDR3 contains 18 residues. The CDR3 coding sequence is TGTGCCAGCAGCCCCCGGACAGGGATAATTGGCCTAAACACTGAAGCTTTCTTT. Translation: CASSPRTGIIGLNTEAFF. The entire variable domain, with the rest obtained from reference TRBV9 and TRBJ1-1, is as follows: DSGVTQTPKHLITATGQRVTLRCSPRSGDLSVYWYQQSLDQGLQFLIQYYNGEERAKGNILERFSAQQFPDLHSELNLSSLELGDSALYFCASSPRTGIIGLNTEAFFGQGTRLTVV.

The CDR3 sequence is CASSVAGGYQETQYF. In DNA form, the CDR3 reads TGTGCCAGCAGCGTAGCGGGGGGCTACCAAGAGACCCAGTACTTC. The chain carries TRBV9 and TRBJ2-5; perhaps TRBD2 as D (7 bases). The V gene lost 0 bases and the J gene lost 0 bases, with 9 bases spanning the gap. The CDR3 consists of 15 residues. Germline V gene lookup returns CDR1 SGDLS and CDR2 YYNGEE.

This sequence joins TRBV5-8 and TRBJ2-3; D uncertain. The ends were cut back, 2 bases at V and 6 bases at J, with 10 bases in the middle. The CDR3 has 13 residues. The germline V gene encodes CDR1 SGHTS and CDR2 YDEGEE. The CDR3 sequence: CASSFMGADTQYF. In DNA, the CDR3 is TGTGCCAGCAGCTTCATGGGCGCGGATACGCAGTATTTT.

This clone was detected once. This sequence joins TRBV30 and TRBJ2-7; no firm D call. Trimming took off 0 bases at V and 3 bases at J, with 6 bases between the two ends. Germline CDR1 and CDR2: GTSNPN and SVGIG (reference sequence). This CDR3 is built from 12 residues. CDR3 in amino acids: CAWSVSYYEQYF. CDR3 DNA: TGTGCCTGGAGTGTATCTTACTACGAGCAGTACTTC.

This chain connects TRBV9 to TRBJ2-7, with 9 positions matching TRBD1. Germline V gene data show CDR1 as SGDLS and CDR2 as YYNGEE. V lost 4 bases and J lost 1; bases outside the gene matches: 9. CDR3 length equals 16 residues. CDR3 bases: TGTGCCAGCAGCCCAACGACAGGGGGACTTTCCTACGAGCAGTACTTC. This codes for CASSPTTGGLSYEQYF.

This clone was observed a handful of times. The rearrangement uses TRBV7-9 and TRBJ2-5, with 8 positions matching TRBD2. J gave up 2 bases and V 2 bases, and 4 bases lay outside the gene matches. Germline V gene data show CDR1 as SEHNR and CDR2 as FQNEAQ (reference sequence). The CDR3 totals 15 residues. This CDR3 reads CASSLMRGVQETQYF. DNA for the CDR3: TGTGCCAGCAGCTTAATGCGGGGGGTTCAAGAGACCCAGTACTTC. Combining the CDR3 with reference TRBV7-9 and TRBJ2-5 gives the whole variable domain DTGVSQNPRHKITKRGQNVTFRCDPISEHNRLYWYRQTLGQGPEFLTYFQNEAQLEKSRLLSDRFSAERPKGSFSTLEIQRTEQGDSAMYLCASSLMRGVQETQYFGPGTRLLVL.

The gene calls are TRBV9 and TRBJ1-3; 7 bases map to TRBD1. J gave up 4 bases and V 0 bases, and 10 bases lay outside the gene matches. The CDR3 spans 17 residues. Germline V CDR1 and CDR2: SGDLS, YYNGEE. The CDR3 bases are TGTGCCAGCAGCGTAGCGCGGGGACAGAAAGGCGGAAACACCATATATTTT. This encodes CASSVARGQKGGNTIYF.

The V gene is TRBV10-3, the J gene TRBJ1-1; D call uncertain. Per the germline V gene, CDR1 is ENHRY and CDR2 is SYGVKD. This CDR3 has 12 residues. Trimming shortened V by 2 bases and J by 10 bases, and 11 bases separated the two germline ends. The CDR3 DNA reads TGTGCCATCAGTGAGGCAAAGAGAGTAGCTTTCTTT. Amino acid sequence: CAISEAKRVAFF.

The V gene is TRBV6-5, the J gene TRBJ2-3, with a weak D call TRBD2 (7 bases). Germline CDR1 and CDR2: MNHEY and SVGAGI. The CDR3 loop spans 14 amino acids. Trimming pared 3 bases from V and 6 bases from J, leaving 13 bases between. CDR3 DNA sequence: TGTGCCAGCAGTTATTCCGGGGGGCGGGATACGCAGTATTTT. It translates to CASSYSGGRDTQYF.

CDR3 residues: CASSQDHEGAGKNIQYF. CDR3 coding DNA: TGTGCCAGCAGCCAAGATCATGAGGGGGCTGGCAAAAACATTCAGTACTTC. This chain links TRBV3-1 (or the pseudogene TRBV3-2) with TRBJ2-4; 7 positions agree with TRBD1. Germline V lookup: CDR1 LGHDT, CDR2 YNNKEL (reference sequence). The V gene end was trimmed by 0 bases and the J gene end by 3 bases; junction bases not matched to a gene: 8. The CDR3 runs to 17 residues.

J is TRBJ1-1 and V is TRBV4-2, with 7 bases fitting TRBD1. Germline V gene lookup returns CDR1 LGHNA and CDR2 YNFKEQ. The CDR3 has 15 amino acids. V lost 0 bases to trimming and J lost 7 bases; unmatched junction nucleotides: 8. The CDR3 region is CASSQDLEGAHEAFF. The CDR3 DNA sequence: TGTGCCAGCAGCCAAGATTTGGAGGGGGCACATGAAGCTTTCTTT.